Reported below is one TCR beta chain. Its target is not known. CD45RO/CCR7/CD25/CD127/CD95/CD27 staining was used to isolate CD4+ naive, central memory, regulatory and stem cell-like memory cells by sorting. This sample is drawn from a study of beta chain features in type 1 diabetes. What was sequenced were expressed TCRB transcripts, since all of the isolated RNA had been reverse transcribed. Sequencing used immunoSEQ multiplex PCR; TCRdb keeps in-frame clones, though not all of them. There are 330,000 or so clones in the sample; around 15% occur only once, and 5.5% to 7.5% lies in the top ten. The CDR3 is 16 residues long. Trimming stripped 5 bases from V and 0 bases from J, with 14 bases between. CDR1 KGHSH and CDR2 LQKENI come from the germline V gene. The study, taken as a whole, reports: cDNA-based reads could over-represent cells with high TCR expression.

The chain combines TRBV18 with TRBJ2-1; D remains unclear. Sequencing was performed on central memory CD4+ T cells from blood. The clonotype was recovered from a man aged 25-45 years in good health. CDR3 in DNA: TGTGCCAGCTCAGCTCAAACCAAGAGCTCCTACAATGAGCAGTTCTTC. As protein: CASSAQTKSSYNEQFF.